The entry below describes one T cell receptor (beta chain). Its antigen is currently unknown. This sample was taken from a study of beta chain features in type 1 diabetes. The investigators reverse transcribed all of the isolated RNA, so they sequenced expressed TCRB transcripts. Profiled with immunoSEQ multiplex PCR; TCRdb holds only in-frame clones, not every one. The sample has roughly 330,000 clones; roughly 9.6% are singletons. General study findings and limits: The VDJ junctions of type 1 diabetes patients carried fewer insertions and more deletions.

The CDR3 totals 18 residues. V was cut by 7 bases and J by 3 bases, with 28 bases left in between. Germline CDR1 and CDR2: SEHNR and FQNEAQ (reference sequence). Sequencing input: naive CD4+ T cells from blood. The TCR comes from a woman aged 30 to 39 in good health. The chain combines TRBV7-9 with TRBJ2-7; weak D call: TRBD1 (5 bases). Written as DNA, the CDR3 is TGTGCCAGCACGCCCGTCTGGACATCCGCTCTCTTTCACTACGAGCAGTACTTC. Protein sequence: CASTPVWTSALFHYEQYF.